The clone carrying this TCR beta chain was recorded once. Antigen: not known. Germline CDR1 is SNHLY and CDR2 is FYNNEI. Losses at the gene ends were 0 bases for V and 5 bases for J; bases not matched to a gene: 14. CDR3 length: 18 residues. This record belongs to a study of T-cell memory formation after mild COVID-19. Study results and caveats: Researchers report contracting CD4+ clones mostly in CM and EM, with CD8+ clones in EMRA.

Each CDR3 protein gets one entry after TCRdb re-called the 5' RACE reads with MiXCR. The profile covers 300,000 to 400,000 distinct CDR3 sequences, with over 20% appearing a single time and approximately 13% taken by the ten largest. The sequence was collected from an adult woman who had mild COVID-19 (a few samples of this study predate the infection). Cell type and time point are not known. Sequenced material: PBMCs or a T cell subset sorted from them (not recorded which). The chain links TRBV2 to TRBJ1-2; 8 bases agree with TRBD1. The CDR3 DNA follows: TGTGCCAGCAGTGAAGCGCGACCACCCAGACAGGGGCAGTATGGCTACACCTTC. This sequence encodes CASSEARPPRQGQYGYTF. The variable domain in full, completed from reference TRBV2 and TRBJ1-2, reads EPEVTQTPSHQVTQMGQEVILRCVPISNHLYFYWYRQILGQKVEFLVSFYNNEISEKSEIFDDQFSVERPDGSNFTLKIRSTKLEDSAMYFCASSEARPPRQGQYGYTFGSGTRLTVV.